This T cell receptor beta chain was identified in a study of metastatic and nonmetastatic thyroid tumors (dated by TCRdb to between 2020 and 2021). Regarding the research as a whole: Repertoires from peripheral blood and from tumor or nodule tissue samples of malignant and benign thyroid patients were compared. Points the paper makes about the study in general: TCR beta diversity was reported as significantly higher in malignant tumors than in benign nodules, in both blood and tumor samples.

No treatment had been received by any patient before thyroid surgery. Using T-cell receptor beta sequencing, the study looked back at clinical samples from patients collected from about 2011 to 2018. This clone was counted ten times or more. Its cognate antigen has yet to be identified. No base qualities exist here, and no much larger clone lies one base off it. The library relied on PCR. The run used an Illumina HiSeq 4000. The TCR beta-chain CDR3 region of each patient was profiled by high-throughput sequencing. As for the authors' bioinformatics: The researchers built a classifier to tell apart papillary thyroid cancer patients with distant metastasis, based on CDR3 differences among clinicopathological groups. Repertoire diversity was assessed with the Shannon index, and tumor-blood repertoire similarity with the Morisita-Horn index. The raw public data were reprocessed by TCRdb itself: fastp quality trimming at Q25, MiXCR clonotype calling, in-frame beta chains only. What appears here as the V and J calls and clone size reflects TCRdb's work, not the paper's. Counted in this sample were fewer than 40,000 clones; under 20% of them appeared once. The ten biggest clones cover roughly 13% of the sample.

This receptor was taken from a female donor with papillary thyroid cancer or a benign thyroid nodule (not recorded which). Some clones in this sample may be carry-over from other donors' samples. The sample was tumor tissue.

The CDR3 is CASSIGQGGMGAYGYTF. The DNA sequence is TGTGCCAGCAGCATAGGGCAGGGTGGCATGGGGGCCTATGGCTACACCTTC. The chain couples TRBV9 to TRBJ1-2; TRBD1 is a weak D gene call, 6 bases matching. V and J lose 4 bases and 4 bases, and a span of 23 bases separates them. CDR1 and CDR2 (SGDLS, YYNGEE) derive from the germline V gene. The CDR3 has 17 amino acids, counting the end cysteine and phenylalanine. The sequence is cut down to CDR3 DNA, 51 bases in frame from base 1.